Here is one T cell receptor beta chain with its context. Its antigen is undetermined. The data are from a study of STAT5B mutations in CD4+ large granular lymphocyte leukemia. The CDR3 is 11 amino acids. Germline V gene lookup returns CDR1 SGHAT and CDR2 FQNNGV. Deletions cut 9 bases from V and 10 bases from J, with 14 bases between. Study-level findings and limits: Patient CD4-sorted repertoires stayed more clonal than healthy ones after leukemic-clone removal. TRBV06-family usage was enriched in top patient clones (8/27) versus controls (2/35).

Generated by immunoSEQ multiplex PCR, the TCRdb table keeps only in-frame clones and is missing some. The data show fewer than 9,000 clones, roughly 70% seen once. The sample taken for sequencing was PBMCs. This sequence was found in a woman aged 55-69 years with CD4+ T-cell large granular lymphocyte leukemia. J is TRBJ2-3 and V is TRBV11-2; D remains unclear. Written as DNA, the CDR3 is TGTGCCAGTACCCCTGGAGCGCCGCAGTATTTT. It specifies CASTPGAPQYF.